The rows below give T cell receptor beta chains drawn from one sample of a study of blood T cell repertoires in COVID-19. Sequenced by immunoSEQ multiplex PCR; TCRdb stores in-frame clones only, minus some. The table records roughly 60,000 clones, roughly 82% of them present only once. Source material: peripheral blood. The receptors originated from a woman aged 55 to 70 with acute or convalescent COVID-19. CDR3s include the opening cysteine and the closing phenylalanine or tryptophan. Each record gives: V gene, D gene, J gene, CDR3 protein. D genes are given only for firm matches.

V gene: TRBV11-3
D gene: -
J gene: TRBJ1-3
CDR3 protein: CASSLDGYSGNTIYF

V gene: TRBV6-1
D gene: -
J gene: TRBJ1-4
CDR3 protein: CASTDQGHNEKLFF

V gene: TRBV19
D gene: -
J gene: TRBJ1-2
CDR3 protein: CASSSTSQGLQVYGYTF

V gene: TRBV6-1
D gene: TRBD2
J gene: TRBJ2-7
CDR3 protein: CASSEPGRAYEQYF

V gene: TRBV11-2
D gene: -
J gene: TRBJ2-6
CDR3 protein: CASSLVLGTVGANVLTF

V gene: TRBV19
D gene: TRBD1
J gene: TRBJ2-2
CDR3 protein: CASKGGADTGELFF

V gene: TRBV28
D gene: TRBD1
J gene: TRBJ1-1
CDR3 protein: CASSFDRGLTEAFF

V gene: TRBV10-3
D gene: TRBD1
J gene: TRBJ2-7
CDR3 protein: CATTGGQGIYEQYF

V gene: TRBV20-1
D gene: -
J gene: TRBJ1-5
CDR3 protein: CSASLSGQPQHF

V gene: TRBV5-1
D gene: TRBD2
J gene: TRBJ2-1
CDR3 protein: CASSLVPSGGALHNEQFF